Listed below are T cell receptor beta chains from one sample, sequenced in a study of cytomegalovirus exposure and HLA in healthy donors. Using immunoSEQ multiplex PCR, the repertoire was profiled, and TCRdb retains in-frame clones only, with some absent. The sample yields about 270,000 clones, 86% seen once. Sequencing used PBMCs. The source is a man aged 35 to 55 in good health and CMV-seropositive. Both conserved end residues are part of each CDR3. A D gene is named only where the DNA matches it firmly. The size field is filled for only some rows; it gives once, few, many or a size class.

>TRBV28|-|-|14|TRBJ2-3
CASSLGGLTDTQYF
TGTGCCAGCAGTTTAGGGGGCCTAACAGATACGCAGTATTTT
>TRBV28|-|few|11|TRBJ1-1
CASGPRPEAFF
TGTGCCAGCGGTCCTAGGCCTGAAGCTTTCTTT
>TRBV9|TRBD2|-|14|TRBJ2-5
CASSVDLAEETQYF
TGTGCCAGCAGCGTAGACCTAGCGGAAGAGACCCAGTACTTC
>TRBV11-2|-|-|14|TRBJ2-1
CASSLALPYNEQFF
TGTGCCAGCAGCTTAGCCCTCCCCTACAATGAGCAGTTCTTC
>TRBV18|TRBD2|-|16|TRBJ2-7
CASSPPEGLAAYEQYF
TGTGCCAGCTCACCACCGGAGGGACTAGCGGCCTACGAGCAGTACTTC
>TRBV7-9|-|-|18|TRBJ1-4
CSSSLAHRVLSRNEKLFF
TGTTCCAGCAGCTTAGCGCACAGGGTGCTGAGCCGTAATGAAAAACTGTTTTTT
>TRBV7-3|TRBD1|-|14|TRBJ2-5
CASSQGQGAETQYF
TGTGCCAGCAGCCAGGGCCAGGGGGCGGAGACCCAGTACTTC
>TRBV7-9|TRBD1|once|13|TRBJ1-1
CASSSGGNTEAFF
TGTGCCAGCAGCTCAGGGGGTAACACTGAAGCTTTCTTT
>TRBV14|TRBD1|-|15|TRBJ2-7
CASSQPGQGAHEQYF
TGTGCCAGCAGCCAGCCGGGACAGGGGGCCCACGAGCAGTACTTC
>TRBV27|-|-|17|TRBJ2-6
CASSLMLVGSGANVLTF
TGTGCCAGCAGTTTAATGTTAGTTGGTTCTGGGGCCAACGTCCTGACTTTC
>TRBV2|-|-|13|TRBJ1-2
CASSDTVNYGYTF
TGTGCCAGCAGTGATACAGTTAACTATGGCTACACCTTC
>TRBV15|-|-|17|TRBJ1-6
CATSRGNWSSYNSPLHF
TGTGCCACCAGCAGAGGGAACTGGAGCTCCTATAATTCACCCCTCCACTTT
>TRBV15|-|-|16|TRBJ2-3
CATSRDQAVGGDTQYF
TGTGCCACCAGCAGAGATCAGGCGGTGGGAGGAGATACGCAGTATTTT
>TRBV7-2|-|once|16|TRBJ2-6
CASSLDSFSGANVLTF
TGTGCCAGCAGCTTGGACAGTTTCTCTGGGGCCAACGTCCTGACTTTC
>TRBV9|TRBD2|-|15|TRBJ2-1
CASSVGGLASDEQFF
TGTGCCAGCAGCGTGGGGGGACTAGCGAGTGATGAGCAGTTCTTC
>TRBV5-1|-|-|13|TRBJ1-2
CASSKMQGYGYTF
TGCGCCAGCAGCAAGATGCAGGGATATGGCTACACCTTC
>TRBV6-5|TRBD1|-|15|TRBJ2-7
CASSKRDRETYEQYF
TGTGCCAGCAGTAAACGGGACAGGGAGACCTACGAGCAGTACTTC
>TRBV5-6|-|-|15|TRBJ2-1
CASSFRLREYNEQFF
TGTGCCAGCAGCTTCCGTCTGAGAGAATACAATGAGCAGTTCTTC
>TRBV7-3|TRBD2|-|13|TRBJ2-1
CASRSAGGVEQFF
TGTGCCAGCAGATCCGCGGGAGGTGTTGAGCAGTTCTTC
>TRBV18|TRBD1|-|15|TRBJ1-5
CASSRDRGQGQPQHF
TGTGCCAGCTCAAGAGACAGGGGGCAGGGTCAGCCCCAGCATTTT